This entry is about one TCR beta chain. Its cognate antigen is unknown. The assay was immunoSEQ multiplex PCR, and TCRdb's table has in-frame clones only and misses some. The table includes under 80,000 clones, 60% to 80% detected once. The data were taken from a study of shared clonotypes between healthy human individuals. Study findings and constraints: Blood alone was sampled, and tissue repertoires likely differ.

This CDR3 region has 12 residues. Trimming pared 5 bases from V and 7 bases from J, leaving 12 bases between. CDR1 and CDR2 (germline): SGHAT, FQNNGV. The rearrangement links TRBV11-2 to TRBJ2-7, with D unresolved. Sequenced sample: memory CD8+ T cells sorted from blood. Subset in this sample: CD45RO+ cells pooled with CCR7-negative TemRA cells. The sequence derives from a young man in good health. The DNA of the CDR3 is TGTGCCAGCAGCCTCACAGAGAGGGAGCAGTACTTC. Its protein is CASSLTEREQYF.